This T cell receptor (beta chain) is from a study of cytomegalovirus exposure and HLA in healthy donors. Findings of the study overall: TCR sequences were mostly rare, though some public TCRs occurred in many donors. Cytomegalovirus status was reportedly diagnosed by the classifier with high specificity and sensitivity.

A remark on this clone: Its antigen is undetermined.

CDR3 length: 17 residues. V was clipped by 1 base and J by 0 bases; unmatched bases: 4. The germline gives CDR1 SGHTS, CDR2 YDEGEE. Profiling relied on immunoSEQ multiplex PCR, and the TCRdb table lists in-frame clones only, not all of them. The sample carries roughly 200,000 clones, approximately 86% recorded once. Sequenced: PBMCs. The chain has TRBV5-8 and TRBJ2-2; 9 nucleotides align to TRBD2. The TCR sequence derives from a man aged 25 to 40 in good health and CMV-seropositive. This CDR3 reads CASSLLSGGTNTGELFF. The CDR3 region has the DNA TGTGCCAGCAGCTTGTTAAGCGGGGGGACGAACACCGGGGAGCTGTTTTTT.